The next 19 T cell receptor beta chains were all read from a single sample in a study of OX40 agonist ivuxolimab in advanced cancers. The data were produced by immunoSEQ multiplex PCR, yet TCRdb's version contains in-frame clones alone and is incomplete. The table records 13,000 to 15,000 clones, approximately 77% of them present only once. The material sequenced was CD4+ or CD8+ T cells sorted from blood, taken in a trial of the OX40 agonist ivuxolimab. Receptors were obtained from an adult with an advanced solid tumor such as melanoma, head and neck, liver or kidney cancer.

The chain carries TRBV21-1 and TRBJ2-7. TRBV21-1 is flagged as a pseudogene. This CDR3 has 9 amino acids. CDR3 DNA: TGTGCCAGCAGCTACGAGCAGTACTTC. Protein sequence: CASSYEQYF.

This sequence joins TRBV7-9 and TRBJ1-1; 8 bases match TRBD1. Germline V CDR1 and CDR2: SEHNR, FQNEAQ (reference sequence). The V segment lost 6 bases and the J segment 7 bases; nucleotides outside the gene matches: 4. The CDR3 has 12 amino acids. The CDR3 loop is CASSSTGVEAFF. The CDR3 DNA reads as TGTGCCAGCAGTTCGACAGGGGTTGAAGCTTTCTTT.

In its sample, this clone was seen a few times. The chain has TRBV28 and TRBJ2-2; 7 bases agree with TRBD1. J was trimmed by 4 bases and V by 3 bases; bases with no gene match: 11. Germline V gene lookup returns CDR1 MDHEN and CDR2 SYDVKM. The CDR3 loop spans 17 amino acids. The CDR3 DNA follows: TGTGCCAGCAGTTTGGGCAGGGACAGCTACCTCACCGGGGAGCTGTTTTTT. Protein product: CASSLGRDSYLTGELFF. The full variable domain, rest sourced from reference TRBV28 and TRBJ2-2, is DVKVTQSSRYLVKRTGEKVFLECVQDMDHENMFWYRQDPGLGLRLIYFSYDVKMKEKGDIPEGYSVSREKKERFSLILESASTNQTSMYLCASSLGRDSYLTGELFFGEGSRLTVL.

The chain has TRBV4-3 and TRBJ1-2; 8 bases agree with TRBD1. V lost 0 bases, J lost 6 bases, and 6 bases stayed unmatched. This CDR3 has 15 residues. Germline CDR1 reads LGHNA; CDR2 reads YSLEER. The CDR3 DNA reads as TGCGCCAGCAGCCAAGAGGACAGGGCGGACGATGGCTACACCTTC. Translation gives CASSQEDRADDGYTF.

The chain combines TRBV14 with TRBJ2-3, with TRBD2 matching over 7 bases. Germline V lookup: CDR1 SGHDN, CDR2 FVKESK. The CDR3 contains 16 residues. The V segment lost 4 bases and the J segment 2 bases; nucleotides outside the gene matches: 9. The CDR3 is CASSPFFSGFTDTQYF. As DNA, the CDR3 is TGTGCCAGCAGCCCGTTTTTTAGCGGGTTCACAGATACGCAGTATTTT.

The CDR3 DNA follows: TGTGCCAGCAGCCCTTGGACAGGGGGAACTGAAGCTTTCTTT. Its protein product is CASSPWTGGTEAFF. The chain joins TRBV7-8 to TRBJ1-1, with TRBD1 matching over 10 bases. This CDR3 is 14 amino acids long. V trimming: 5 bases; J trimming: 5 bases; junction bases outside the gene matches: 5. The germline V gene encodes CDR1 SGHVS and CDR2 FQNEAQ. The whole variable domain, filled in from reference TRBV7-8 and TRBJ1-1, reads GAGVSQSPRYKVAKRGQDVALRCDPISGHVSLFWYQQALGQGPEFLTYFQNEAQLDKSGLPSDRFFAERPEGSVSTLKIQRTQQEDSAVYLCASSPWTGGTEAFFGQGTRLTVV.

This clone was counted only a few times. The rearrangement uses TRBV19 and TRBJ1-1, with D hard to call. Germline CDR1 reads LNHDA; CDR2 reads SQIVND (reference sequence). This CDR3 contains 13 residues. V lost 3 bases and J 5 bases, leaving 10 bases between the germline ends. CDR3 coding DNA: TGTGCCAGTAGTATTGTCGAGATGACTGAAGCTTTCTTT. Amino acids: CASSIVEMTEAFF.

V is TRBV5-1 and J is TRBJ2-2; 7 nucleotides align to TRBD1. There are 14 residues in the CDR3. Unmatched junction bases numbered 1, after V lost 4 bases and J lost 1 base. In germline, CDR1 is SGHRS, CDR2 YFSETQ. Here the CDR3 reads CASSRTGNTGELFF. CDR3 nucleotides: TGCGCCAGCAGCCGGACAGGGAACACCGGGGAGCTGTTTTTT.

The V and J genes are TRBV6-5 and TRBJ1-1, with TRBD1 matching over 8 bases. CDR1 is MNHEY and CDR2 is SVGAGI in the germline V gene. CDR3 length equals 14 residues. Trimming took 6 bases from V and 4 from J; bases not matched to a gene: 7. The CDR3 spells CASRVRGLSTEAFF. The CDR3 DNA follows: TGTGCCAGCAGAGTCAGGGGGCTTAGCACTGAAGCTTTCTTT.

The V call is TRBV4-1, the J call TRBJ1-3; D gene unclear. V lost 1 base, J lost 1 base, and 8 bases lay in between. This CDR3 contains 15 residues. In germline, CDR1 is MGHRA, CDR2 YSYEKL. CDR3: CASSQARNSGNTIYF. The CDR3 DNA reads as TGCGCCAGCAGCCAAGCTCGGAATTCTGGAAACACCATATATTTT.

This chain links TRBV4-1 with TRBJ1-6, with D maybe TRBD1 (5 bases). The CDR3 is 15 amino acids. V lost 3 bases, J lost 6 bases, and 12 bases lay in between. The V gene's germline CDR1 is MGHRA and CDR2 YSYEKL. The CDR3 DNA sequence: TGCGCCAGCAGCCAGGGGGACTTAGGTAATTCACCCCTCCACTTT. The encoded protein is CASSQGDLGNSPLHF.

V and J are TRBV11-2 and TRBJ2-7, with 14 bases aligning to TRBD2. The CDR3 length is 17 residues. J gave up 2 bases and V 3 bases, and 6 bases lay outside the gene matches. Germline V gene sequence: CDR1 SGHAT, CDR2 FQNNGV. CDR3 DNA sequence: TGTGCCAGCAGCTTTCCAGGACTAGCGGGGGGCACCTACGAGCAGTACTTC. Residues: CASSFPGLAGGTYEQYF.

The table lists this clone with a few counts. This sequence joins TRBV20-1 and TRBJ2-1; D not certain. This CDR3 region has 11 residues. Trimming removed 6 bases at V and 6 bases at J, with 9 bases between. The V gene's germline CDR1 is DFQATT and CDR2 SNEGSKA (reference sequence). CDR3 sequence reads: CSARAVNEQFF. DNA for the CDR3: TGCAGTGCCCGGGCCGTCAATGAGCAGTTCTTC.

V and J are TRBV7-6 and TRBJ2-7; no clear D. V gave up 0 bases and J gave up 2 bases, with 5 bases separating them. Germline CDR1 is SGHVS and CDR2 is FNYEAQ. The CDR3 covers 13 residues. The CDR3 nucleotides are TGTGCCAGCAGCTTAGCGGAAACCTACGAGCAGTACTTC. Amino acid sequence: CASSLAETYEQYF. Full variable domain (rest looked up from reference TRBV7-6 and TRBJ2-7): GAGVSQSPRYKVTKRGQDVALRCDPISGHVSLYWYRQALGQGPEFLTYFNYEAQQDKSGLPNDRFSAERPEGSISTLTIQRTEQRDSAMYRCASSLAETYEQYFGPGTRLTVT.

V gene TRBV7-8 combines with J gene TRBJ2-1; 10 nucleotides line up with TRBD2. The CDR3 sequence is 15 residues long. Germline loops: CDR1 SGHVS, CDR2 FQNEAQ. V trimming: 5 bases; J trimming: 4 bases; junction bases outside the gene matches: 5. This CDR3 is CASSPPSGGYNEQFF. The CDR3 DNA sequence: TGTGCCAGCAGCCCTCCTAGCGGGGGATACAATGAGCAGTTCTTC.

The chain couples TRBV7-3 to TRBJ2-1; 13 bases agree with TRBD2. The CDR3 is 15 residues long. With V trimmed by 5 bases and J by 7 bases, 5 bases remained unmatched. Germline CDR1 is SGHTA and CDR2 is FQGTGA. The CDR3 sequence: CASSRTSGRRNEQFF. In DNA form, the CDR3 reads TGTGCCAGCAGCCGGACTAGCGGGAGAAGAAATGAGCAGTTCTTC. The whole variable domain, remainder taken from reference TRBV7-3 and TRBJ2-1, is GAGVSQTPSNKVTEKGKYVELRCDPISGHTALYWYRQSLGQGPEFLIYFQGTGAADDSGLPNDRFFAVRPEGSVSTLKIQRTERGDSAVYLCASSRTSGRRNEQFFGPGTRLTVL.

The chain is built from TRBV5-6 and TRBJ2-3; TRBD2 matches at 14 bases. The trim removed 0 bases at V and 4 bases at J, leaving 4 bases unmatched. The CDR3 has 17 residues. Germline CDR1 and CDR2: SGHDT and YYEEEE. CDR3 region: CASSLAGLAGGPDTQYF. Written as DNA, the CDR3 is TGTGCCAGCAGCTTGGCCGGACTAGCGGGGGGCCCAGATACGCAGTATTTT.

With regard to this clone: Other nucleotide sequences in the sample specify the same CDR3. J is TRBJ2-5 and V is TRBV27; D gene uncertain. The CDR3 extends over 11 amino acids. Trimming cost V 3 bases and J 2 bases, with 1 base left between them. Germline CDR1 MNHEY, CDR2 SMNVEV (reference sequence). The CDR3 region has the DNA TGTGCCAGCAGTTTTCAAGAGACCCAGTACTTC. It translates to CASSFQETQYF.

With regard to this clone: Distinct nucleotide sequences in the sample also encode this CDR3. The chain uses TRBV7-2 and TRBJ2-3; D remains ambiguous. Trimming removed 0 bases from V and 4 bases from J, with 8 bases in between. This CDR3 has 14 amino acids. The germline gives CDR1 SGHTA, CDR2 FQGNSA. The CDR3 spells CASSLALGADTQYF. The CDR3 coding sequence is TGTGCCAGCAGCTTAGCGCTCGGCGCAGATACGCAGTATTTT.